The sequence of this TCR beta chain was determined in a study of metastatic and nonmetastatic thyroid tumors (dated by TCRdb to between 2020 and 2021). Turning to the overall study: Repertoires from peripheral blood and from tumor or nodule tissue samples of malignant and benign thyroid patients were compared. Results the study describes overall, beyond this receptor: TCR beta diversity was reported as significantly higher in malignant tumors than in benign nodules, in both blood and tumor samples.

V gives up 0 bases and J gives up 3 bases, and the segment between their germline ends measures 1 base. From the germline V gene, CDR1 is SGHDT and CDR2 is YYEEEE. The CDR3 starts with the cysteine, ends with the phenylalanine, and has 11 residues. Left in the record is the CDR3 DNA by itself, 33 bases read in frame from the first base. Before undergoing thyroid surgery, none of the patients had been given any kind of treatment. Using T-cell receptor beta sequencing, the study looked back at clinical samples from patients collected from about 2011 to 2018. Libraries were prepared through PCR. Data came from an Illumina HiSeq 4000. The TCR beta-chain CDR3 region of each patient was profiled by high-throughput sequencing. The study's processing was this. The researchers built a classifier to tell apart papillary thyroid cancer patients with distant metastasis, based on CDR3 differences among clinicopathological groups. To measure repertoire diversity the researchers used the Shannon index, while the Morisita-Horn index served to gauge how similar the tumor and blood repertoires were. In TCRdb, the public reads were trimmed at Q25 with fastp and aligned with MiXCR, with productive beta chains retained. The V and J calls follow TCRdb's processing rather than the paper's. The sample data list approximately 70,000 clones, and just over 4% of these were observed just once. The ten most abundant clones make up 20% to 25% of the sample.

This clone has at least ten counts. Its recognized antigen is unknown. One base away there is no much larger clone; base qualities are not given. The material sequenced was blood. The source of this sequence is a female donor with papillary thyroid cancer or a benign thyroid nodule (not recorded which). Some clones in this sample may be carry-over from other donors' samples. This sequence uses TRBV5-6 and TRBJ2-7; the D gene lacks a confident call. The sequenced DNA is TGTGCCAGCAGCTTGGACTACGAGCAGTACTTC. This yields the protein CASSLDYEQYF.